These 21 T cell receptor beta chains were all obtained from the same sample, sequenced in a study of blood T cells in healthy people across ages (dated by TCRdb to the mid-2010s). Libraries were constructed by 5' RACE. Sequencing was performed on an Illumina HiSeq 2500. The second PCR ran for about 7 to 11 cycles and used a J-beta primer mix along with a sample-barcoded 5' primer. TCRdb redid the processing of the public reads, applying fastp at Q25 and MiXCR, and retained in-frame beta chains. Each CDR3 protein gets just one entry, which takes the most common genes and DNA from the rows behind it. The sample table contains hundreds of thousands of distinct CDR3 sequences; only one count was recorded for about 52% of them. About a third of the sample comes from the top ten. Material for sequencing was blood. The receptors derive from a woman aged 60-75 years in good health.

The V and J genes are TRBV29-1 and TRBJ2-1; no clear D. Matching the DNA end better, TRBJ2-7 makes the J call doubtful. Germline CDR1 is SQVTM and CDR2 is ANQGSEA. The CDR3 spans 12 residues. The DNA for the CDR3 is TGCAGCGTTGGGAGCTCCTACAATGAGCAGTACTTC. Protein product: CSVGSSYNEQYF.

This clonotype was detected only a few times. CDR3: CSARTGGKVNEQFF. The CDR3 DNA sequence: TGCAGTGCTAGAACAGGGGGAAAGGTTAATGAGCAGTTCTTC. J is TRBJ2-1 and V is TRBV20-1; 8 positions match TRBD1. V was clipped by 2 bases and J by 7 bases; unmatched bases: 7. This CDR3 has 14 residues. The germline CDR1 and CDR2 sequences are DFQATT and SNEGSKA (reference sequence).

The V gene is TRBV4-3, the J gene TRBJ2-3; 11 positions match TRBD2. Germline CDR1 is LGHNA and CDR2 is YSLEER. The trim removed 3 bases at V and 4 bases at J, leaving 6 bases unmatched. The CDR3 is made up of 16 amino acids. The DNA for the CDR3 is TGCGCCAGCAGCCAGGGTACTAGCGGGAGTGCAGATACGCAGTATTTT. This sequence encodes CASSQGTSGSADTQYF.

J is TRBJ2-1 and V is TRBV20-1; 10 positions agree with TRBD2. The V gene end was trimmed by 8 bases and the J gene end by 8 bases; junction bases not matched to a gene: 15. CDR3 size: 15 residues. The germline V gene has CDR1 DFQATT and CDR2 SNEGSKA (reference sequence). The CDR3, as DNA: TGCAGTCCCACTGGTGGGACTAGCGTTATCGATGAGCAGTTCTTC. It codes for CSPTGGTSVIDEQFF.

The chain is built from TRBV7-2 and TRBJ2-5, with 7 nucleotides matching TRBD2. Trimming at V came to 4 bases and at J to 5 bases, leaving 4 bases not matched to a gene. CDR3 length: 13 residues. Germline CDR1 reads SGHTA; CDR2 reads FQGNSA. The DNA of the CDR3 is TGTGCCAGCAGCTGGGGGGGTACGGAGACCCAGTACTTC. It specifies CASSWGGTETQYF. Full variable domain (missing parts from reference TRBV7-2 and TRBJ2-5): GAGVSQSPSNKVTEKGKDVELRCDPISGHTALYWYRQSLGQGLEFLIYFQGNSAPDKSGLPSDRFSAERTGGSVSTLTIQRTQQEDSAVYLCASSWGGTETQYFGPGTRLLVL.

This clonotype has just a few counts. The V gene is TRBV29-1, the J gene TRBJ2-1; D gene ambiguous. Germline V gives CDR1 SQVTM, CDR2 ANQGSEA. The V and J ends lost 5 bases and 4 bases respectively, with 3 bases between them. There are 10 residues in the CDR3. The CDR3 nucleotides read TGCAGCGTTCGGTACAATGAGCAGTTCTTC. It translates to CSVRYNEQFF.

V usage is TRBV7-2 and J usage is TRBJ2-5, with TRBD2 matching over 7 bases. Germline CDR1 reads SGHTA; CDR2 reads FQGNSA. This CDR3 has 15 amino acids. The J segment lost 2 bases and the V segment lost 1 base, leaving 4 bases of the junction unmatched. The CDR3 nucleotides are TGTGCCAGCAGCTTAGGAGGGAGGGAACAAGAGACCCAGTACTTC. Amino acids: CASSLGGREQETQYF. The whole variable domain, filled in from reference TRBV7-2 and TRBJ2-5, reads GAGVSQSPSNKVTEKGKDVELRCDPISGHTALYWYRQSLGQGLEFLIYFQGNSAPDKSGLPSDRFSAERTGGSVSTLTIQRTQQEDSAVYLCASSLGGREQETQYFGPGTRLLVL.

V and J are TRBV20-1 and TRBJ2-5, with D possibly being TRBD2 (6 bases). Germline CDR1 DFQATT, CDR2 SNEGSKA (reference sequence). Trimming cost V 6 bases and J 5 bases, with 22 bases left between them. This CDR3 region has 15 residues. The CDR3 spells CSAWLLAHGGETQYF. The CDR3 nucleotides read TGCAGTGCCTGGCTTCTAGCGCACGGCGGGGAGACCCAGTACTTC.

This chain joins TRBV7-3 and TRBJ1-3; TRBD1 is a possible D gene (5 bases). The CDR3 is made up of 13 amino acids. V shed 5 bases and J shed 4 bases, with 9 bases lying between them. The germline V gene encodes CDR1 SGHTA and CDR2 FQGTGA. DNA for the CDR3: TGTGCCAGCAGCGGGGACGTCGGAAACACCATATATTTT. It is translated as CASSGDVGNTIYF.

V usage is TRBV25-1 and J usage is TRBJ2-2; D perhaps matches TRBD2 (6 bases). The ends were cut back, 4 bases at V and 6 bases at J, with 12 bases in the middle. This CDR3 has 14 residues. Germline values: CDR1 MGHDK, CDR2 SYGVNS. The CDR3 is CASSGTSWAGELFF. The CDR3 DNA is TGTGCCAGCAGTGGTACTAGCTGGGCCGGGGAGCTGTTTTTT.

CDR3 sequence: CSASVTGVHQPQHF. CDR3 coding DNA: TGCAGTGCTAGTGTTACAGGGGTACACCAGCCCCAGCATTTT. This rearrangement joins TRBV20-1 to TRBJ1-5, with TRBD1 identical over 7 bases. After removal of 3 bases from V and 7 bases from J, the junction contained 9 bases not matched to a gene. The CDR3 covers 14 residues. Germline CDR1 DFQATT, CDR2 SNEGSKA (reference sequence).

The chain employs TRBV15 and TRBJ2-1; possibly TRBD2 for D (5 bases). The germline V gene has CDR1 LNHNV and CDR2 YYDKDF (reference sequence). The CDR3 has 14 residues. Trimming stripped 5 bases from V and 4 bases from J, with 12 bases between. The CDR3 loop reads CATSRTYDYNEQFF. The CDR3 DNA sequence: TGTGCCACCAGCCGGACTTACGATTACAATGAGCAGTTCTTC.

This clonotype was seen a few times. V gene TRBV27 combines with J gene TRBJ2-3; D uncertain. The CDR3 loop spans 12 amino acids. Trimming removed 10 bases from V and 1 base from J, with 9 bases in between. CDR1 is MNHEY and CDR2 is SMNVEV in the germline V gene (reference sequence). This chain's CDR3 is CAIGRGTDTQYF. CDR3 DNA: TGTGCCATCGGACGGGGCACAGATACGCAGTATTTT.

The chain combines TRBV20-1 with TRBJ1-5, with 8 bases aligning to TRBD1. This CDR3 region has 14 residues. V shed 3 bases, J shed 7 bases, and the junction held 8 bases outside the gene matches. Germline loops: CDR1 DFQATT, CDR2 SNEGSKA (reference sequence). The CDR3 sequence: CSAREQGVGQPQHF. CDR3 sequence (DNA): TGCAGTGCTAGGGAACAGGGGGTCGGGCAGCCCCAGCATTTT.

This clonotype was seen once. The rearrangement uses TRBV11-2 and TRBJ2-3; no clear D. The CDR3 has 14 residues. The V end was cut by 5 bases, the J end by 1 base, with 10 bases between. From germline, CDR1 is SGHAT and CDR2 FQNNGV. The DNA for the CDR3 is TGTGCCAGCAGCGCCCCTGGACGCACAGATACGCAGTATTTT. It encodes CASSAPGRTDTQYF.

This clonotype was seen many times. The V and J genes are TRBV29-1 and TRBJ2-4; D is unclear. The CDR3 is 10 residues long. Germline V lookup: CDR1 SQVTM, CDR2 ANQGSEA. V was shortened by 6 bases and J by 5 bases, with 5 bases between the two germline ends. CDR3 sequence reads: CSVKQNIQYF. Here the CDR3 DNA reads TGCAGCGTCAAACAAAACATTCAGTACTTC.

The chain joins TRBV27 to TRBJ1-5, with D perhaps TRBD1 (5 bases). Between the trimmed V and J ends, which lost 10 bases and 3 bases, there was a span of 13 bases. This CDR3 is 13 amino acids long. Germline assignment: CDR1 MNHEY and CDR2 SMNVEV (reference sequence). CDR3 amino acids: CATGPLLNQPQHF. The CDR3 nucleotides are TGTGCCACGGGACCCCTCCTCAATCAGCCCCAGCATTTT.

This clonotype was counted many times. CDR3 DNA: TGCAGCGTAAGGACAGTACAAGAGACCCAGTACTTC. Protein sequence: CSVRTVQETQYF. The V and J genes are TRBV29-1 and TRBJ2-5; TRBD1 is a possible D gene (6 bases). V lost 6 bases, J lost 2 bases, and 10 bases lay in between. The CDR3 has 12 amino acids. Looked up from germline, CDR1 is SQVTM and CDR2 is ANQGSEA. Looking up the rest from reference TRBV29-1 and TRBJ2-5 gives the full variable domain: SAVISQKPSRDICQRGTSLTIQCQVDSQVTMMFWYRQQPGQSLTLIATANQGSEATYESGFVIDKFPISRPNLTFSTLTVSNMSPEDSSIYLCSVRTVQETQYFGPGTRLLVL.

CDR3 residues: CASGSGCEQYF. The CDR3 DNA is TGTGCCAGCGGGAGTGGATGCGAGCAGTACTTC. V gene TRBV5-6 combines with J gene TRBJ2-7; TRBD2 is a possible D gene (5 bases). Trimming removed 7 bases at V and 6 bases at J, with 11 bases between. CDR1 is SGHDT and CDR2 is YYEEEE in the germline V gene. CDR3 length equals 11 residues.

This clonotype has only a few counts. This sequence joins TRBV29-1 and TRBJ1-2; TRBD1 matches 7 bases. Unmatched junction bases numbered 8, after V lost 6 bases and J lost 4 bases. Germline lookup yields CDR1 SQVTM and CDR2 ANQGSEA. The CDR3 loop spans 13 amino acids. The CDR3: CSVPDRPSYGYTF. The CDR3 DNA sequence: TGCAGCGTACCGGACAGGCCTAGCTATGGCTACACCTTC.

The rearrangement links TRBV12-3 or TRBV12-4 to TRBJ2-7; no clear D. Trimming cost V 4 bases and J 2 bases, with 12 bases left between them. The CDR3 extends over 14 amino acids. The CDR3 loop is CASSSDSATYEQYF. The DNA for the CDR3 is TGTGCCAGCAGTTCCGACTCAGCCACCTACGAGCAGTACTTC.